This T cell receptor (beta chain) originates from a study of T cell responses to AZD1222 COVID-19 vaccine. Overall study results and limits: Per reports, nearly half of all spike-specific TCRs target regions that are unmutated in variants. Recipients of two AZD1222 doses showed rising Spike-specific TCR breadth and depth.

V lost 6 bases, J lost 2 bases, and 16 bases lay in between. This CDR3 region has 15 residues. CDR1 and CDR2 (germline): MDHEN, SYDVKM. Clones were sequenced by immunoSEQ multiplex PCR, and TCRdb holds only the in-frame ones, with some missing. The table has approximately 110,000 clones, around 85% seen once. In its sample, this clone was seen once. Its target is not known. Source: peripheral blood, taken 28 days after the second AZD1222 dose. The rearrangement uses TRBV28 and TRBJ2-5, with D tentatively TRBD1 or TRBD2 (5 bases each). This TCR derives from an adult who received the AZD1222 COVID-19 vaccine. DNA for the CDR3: TGTGCCAGCAGCAGGTGGGGGATCCGGCAAGAGACCCAGTACTTC. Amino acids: CASSRWGIRQETQYF.